Presented here are 2 T cell receptor beta chains from one specimen sequenced in a study of T cells in Graves' hyperthyroidism and ophthalmopathy. RNA transcripts yielded amplified TCR beta CDR3 regions. HTBI primers were used for first-round RT-PCR of the TCR CDR3. TCRdb independently ran MiXCR on the multiplex PCR reads; one entry per CDR3 protein. The sample lists about 480,000 distinct CDR3 sequences, 20% to 25% seen once, with roughly 49% in the top ten. Material: blood. These TCRs come from a woman aged 70-85 years with Graves' ophthalmopathy.

This clonotype appeared many times. The V call is TRBV12-3 or TRBV12-4, the J call TRBJ1-1; TRBD1 matches at 8 bases. Losses at the gene ends were 7 bases for V and 6 bases for J; bases not matched to a gene: 13. The CDR3 contains 15 residues. In DNA, the CDR3 is TGTGCCAGCATTTCGACAGGGGCAAGAGGTGCTGAAGCTTTCTTT. Its translation: CASISTGARGAEAFF.

As regards this clonotype: One end of the junction varies from germline; a read error may be responsible. V and J are TRBV20-1 and TRBJ2-2; possible D gene TRBD1, 5 bases. From germline, CDR1 is DFQATT and CDR2 SNEGSKA (reference sequence). The length of the CDR3 is 15 residues. The CDR3 coding sequence is TGCAGTGCTAGAGAACCAGGGATGAACATCGGGGAGCTGTTTTTT. It codes for CSAREPGMNIGELFF.